Below, 5 T cell receptor beta chains from the same sample are listed, as sequenced in a study of blood T cell repertoires in COVID-19. Repertoires were generated with immunoSEQ multiplex PCR, while TCRdb's copy carries only in-frame clones and drops some. This sample yields about 64,000 clones, of which more than 75% are seen a single time; 3% to 3.5% belongs to the top ten. Sequencing was performed on peripheral blood. The receptors originated from a man aged 45-65 years with active COVID-19.

The chain links TRBV9 to TRBJ2-3; 13 bases agree with TRBD2. Trimming removed 6 bases from V and 6 bases from J; junction bases left unmatched: 7. Germline V CDR1 and CDR2: SGDLS, YYNGEE. This CDR3 is 15 amino acids long. CDR3 amino acids: CASNKLAGGGDTQYF. The CDR3 DNA sequence: TGTGCCAGCAACAAACTAGCGGGAGGGGGTGATACGCAGTATTTT.

The V gene is TRBV11-2, the J gene TRBJ1-2; D unclear. Germline V lookup: CDR1 SGHAT, CDR2 FQNNGV. Trimming removed 2 bases at V and 13 bases at J, with 8 bases between. CDR3 length equals 10 residues. CDR3 nucleotide sequence: TGTGCCAGCAGCTTACTAGTCCCCACCTTC. Its protein product is CASSLLVPTF.

This chain uses TRBV6-4 with TRBJ2-1; 12 bases map to TRBD2. Germline trimming cut 3 bases from V and 9 bases from J; bases unmatched to any gene: 9. Looked up from germline, CDR1 is MRHNA and CDR2 is SNTAGT. The CDR3 has 16 residues. The CDR3 nucleotides read TGTGCCAGCAGTGAATATTGGACTAGCGGGGTTAGTGAGCAGTTCTTC. Encoded protein: CASSEYWTSGVSEQFF.

The chain recombines TRBV7-2 with TRBJ2-5; possible D gene TRBD1, 5 bases. This CDR3 comprises 16 residues. The germline V gene has CDR1 SGHTA and CDR2 FQGNSA. Trimming left V 1 base short and J 0 bases short, with 12 bases between. The chain's CDR3 is CASSLGRQFDQETQYF. DNA of the CDR3: TGTGCCAGCAGCTTAGGTCGACAGTTCGACCAAGAGACCCAGTACTTC.

The V gene is TRBV6-1, the J gene TRBJ1-1, with D possibly matching TRBD1 (5 bases). The CDR3 totals 13 residues. The germline gives CDR1 MNHNS, CDR2 SASEGT. Trimming removed 2 bases at V and 7 bases at J, with 11 bases between. In nucleotides, the CDR3 is TGTGCCAGCAGTGAACCCTGGACAAGTGAAGCTTTCTTT. Translated, it gives CASSEPWTSEAFF.